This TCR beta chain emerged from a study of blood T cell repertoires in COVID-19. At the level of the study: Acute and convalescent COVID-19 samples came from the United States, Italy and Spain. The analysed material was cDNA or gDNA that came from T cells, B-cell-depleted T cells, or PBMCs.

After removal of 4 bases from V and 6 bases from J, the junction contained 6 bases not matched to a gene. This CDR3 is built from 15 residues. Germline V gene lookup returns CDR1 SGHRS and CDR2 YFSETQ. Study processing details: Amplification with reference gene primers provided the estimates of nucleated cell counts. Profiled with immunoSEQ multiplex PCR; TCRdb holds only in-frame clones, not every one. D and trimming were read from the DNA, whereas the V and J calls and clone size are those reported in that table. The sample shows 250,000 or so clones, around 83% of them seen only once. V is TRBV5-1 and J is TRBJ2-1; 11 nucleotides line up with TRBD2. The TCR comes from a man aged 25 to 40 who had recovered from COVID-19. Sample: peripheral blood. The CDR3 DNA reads TGCGCCAGCAGCCCGGGACTAGCGGAAGTCAATGAGCAGTTCTTC. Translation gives CASSPGLAEVNEQFF. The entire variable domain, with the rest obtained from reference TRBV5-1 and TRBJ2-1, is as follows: KAGVTQTPRYLIKTRGQQVTLSCSPISGHRSVSWYQQTPGQGLQFLFEYFSETQRNKGNFPGRFSGRQFSNSRSEMNVSTLELGDSALYLCASSPGLAEVNEQFFGPGTRLTVL.